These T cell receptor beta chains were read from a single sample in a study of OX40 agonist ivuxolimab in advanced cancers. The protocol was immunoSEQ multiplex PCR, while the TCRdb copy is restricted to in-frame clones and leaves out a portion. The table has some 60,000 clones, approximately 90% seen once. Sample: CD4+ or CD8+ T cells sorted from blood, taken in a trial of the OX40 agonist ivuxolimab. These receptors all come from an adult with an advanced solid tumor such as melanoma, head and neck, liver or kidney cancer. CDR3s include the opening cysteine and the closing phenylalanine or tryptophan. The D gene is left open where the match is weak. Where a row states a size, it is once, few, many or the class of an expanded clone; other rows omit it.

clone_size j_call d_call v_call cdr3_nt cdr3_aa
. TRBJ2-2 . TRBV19 TGTGCCAGTAGGAGGCTCCCTACTGATACCGGGGAGCTGTTTTTT CASRRLPTDTGELFF
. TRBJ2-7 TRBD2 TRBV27 TGTGCCAGCAGTTTATCGAGGACTAGCGGGAGGGCCAGAGAGTACTTC CASSLSRTSGRAREYF
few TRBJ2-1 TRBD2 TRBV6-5 TGTGCCAGTTCCCGAGGACTAGCGGGAGCCCTAGTGCAGTTCTTC CASSRGLAGALVQFF
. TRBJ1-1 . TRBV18 TGTGCCAGCTCACAACAGTTCGACAGTGAAGCTTTCTTT CASSQQFDSEAFF
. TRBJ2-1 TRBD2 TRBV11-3 TGTGCCAGCAGCTTAGCTCCCAGCGGGAGGGCCCATGAGCAGTTCTTC CASSLAPSGRAHEQFF
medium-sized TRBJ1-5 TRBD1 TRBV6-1 TGTGCCAGCAGTGAAAGGGGGCTGGATCAGCCCCAGCATTTT CASSERGLDQPQHF
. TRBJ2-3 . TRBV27 TGTGCCACCCTCAGGTGGGCGGGAAACACAGATACGCAGTATTTT CATLRWAGNTDTQYF
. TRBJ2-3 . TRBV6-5 TGTGCCAGCAGTTTGACCGGGACGGATACGCAGTATTTT CASSLTGTDTQYF
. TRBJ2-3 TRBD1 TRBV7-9 TGTGCCAGCAGCTTAGCCCAGACAGGGTATACAGATACGCAGTATTTT CASSLAQTGYTDTQYF
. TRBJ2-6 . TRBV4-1 TGCGCCAGCAGCCAAGTACCCTCTGGGGCCAACGTCCTGACTTTC CASSQVPSGANVLTF
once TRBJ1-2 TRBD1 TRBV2 TGTGCCAGCAGTGAGAGGGGGCCCCACTATGGCTACACCTTC CASSERGPHYGYTF
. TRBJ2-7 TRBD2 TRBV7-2 TGTGCCAGCAGCTCGGGACTAGCGGGAGGCTTCTCCTACGAGCAGTACTTC CASSSGLAGGFSYEQYF
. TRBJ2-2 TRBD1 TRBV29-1 TGCAGCGGACACCTACAGGGGGGTGGGTACACCGGGGAGCTGTTTTTT CSGHLQGGGYTGELFF
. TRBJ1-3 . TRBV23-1 TGCGCCAGCAGTCACGGGTCATGGCGGAGGATAGGAAACACCATATATTTT CASSHGSWRRIGNTIYF
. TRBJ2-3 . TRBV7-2 TGTGCCAGCAGCTTAGGGCTACCGAGCACAGATACGCAGTATTTT CASSLGLPSTDTQYF
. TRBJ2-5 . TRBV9 TGTGCCAGCAGCGTATCGGGACTTCAAGAGACCCAGTACTTC CASSVSGLQETQYF
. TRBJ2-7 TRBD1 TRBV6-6 TGTGCCAGCAGTTACGGACAGGGCACCTACGAGCAGTACTTC CASSYGQGTYEQYF
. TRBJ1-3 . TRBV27 TGTGCCAGCAGTGCCTCCGAGCTCTCTGGAAACACCATATATTTT CASSASELSGNTIYF
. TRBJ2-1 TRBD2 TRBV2 TGTGCCAGCAACGATGGACTAGCGGCCTACAATGAGCAGTTCTTC CASNDGLAAYNEQFF
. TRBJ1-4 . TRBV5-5 TGTGCCAGCAGCCCCCCTGGGGGAGAAAAACTGTTTTTT CASSPPGGEKLFF
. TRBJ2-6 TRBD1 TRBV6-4 TGTGCCAGTTCGTCAGAACAGGGGACTGGGGCCAACGTCCTGACTTTC CASSSEQGTGANVLTF
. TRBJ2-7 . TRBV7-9 TGTGCCAGCAGCTCTCAGTCCCAAGACTACGAGCAGTACTTC CASSSQSQDYEQYF
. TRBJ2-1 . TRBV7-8 TGTGCCAGCAGCCCGTCGGGTGGGGGCTCCTACAATGAGCAGTTCTTC CASSPSGGGSYNEQFF
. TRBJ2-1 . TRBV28 TGTGCCAGCAGTGACGTTTCGGGAGTGATCGAGCAGTTCTTC CASSDVSGVIEQFF
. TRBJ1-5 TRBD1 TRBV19 TGTGCCAGTCTACTCAAGATCGGACAGGGAAGAAATCAGCCCCAGCATTTT CASLLKIGQGRNQPQHF
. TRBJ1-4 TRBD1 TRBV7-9 TGTGCCAGCAGCAGAGGACAGGGCCCCGAGGAACTGTTTTTT CASSRGQGPEELFF
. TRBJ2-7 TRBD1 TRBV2 TGTGCCAGCAGTGAGGGACAGGACCCTACCTACGAGCAGTACTTC CASSEGQDPTYEQYF
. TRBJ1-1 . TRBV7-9 TGTGCCAGCAGCTTAGGGGCCCGCACTGAAGCTTTCTTT CASSLGARTEAFF
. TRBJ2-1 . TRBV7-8 TGTGCCAGCAGCCCCACCCGGGAGCAGTTCTTC CASSPTREQFF
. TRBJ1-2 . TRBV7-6 TGTGCCAGCAGCCCGGGACTGTCAGCTAACTATGGCTACACCTTC CASSPGLSANYGYTF
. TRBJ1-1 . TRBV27 TGTGCCAGCAGTGCGTATAGAAACACTGAAGCTTTCTTT CASSAYRNTEAFF
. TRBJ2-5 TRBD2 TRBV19 TGTGCCAGTAGTATCGGGAGGGTTTCGGCCTCCGGGGAGACCCAGTACTTC CASSIGRVSASGETQYF
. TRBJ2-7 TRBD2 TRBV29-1 TGCAGCGTGATTGGGGCTAGCGGGAGTCCAGGCGAGCAGTACTTC CSVIGASGSPGEQYF
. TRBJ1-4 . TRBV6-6 TGTGCCAGCAGGGAGGGGGGTCGGGCCGTCGAACTGTTTTTT CASREGGRAVELFF
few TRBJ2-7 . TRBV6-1 TGTGCCAGCAGTTTTCAGGGCTACGAGCAGTACTTC CASSFQGYEQYF
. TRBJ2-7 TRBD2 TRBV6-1 TGTGCCAGCAGTGAGGGGACTAGCGGGAGGGCATATGAGCAGTACTTC CASSEGTSGRAYEQYF
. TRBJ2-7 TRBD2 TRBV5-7 TGTGCCAGCAGCCCGGGACTAGCGGGAGCGTATGGTTTCTACGAGCAGTACTTC CASSPGLAGAYGFYEQYF
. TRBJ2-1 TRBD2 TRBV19 TGTGCCAGTAGTAATAGCGGGAGTGGGTACAATGAGCAGTTCTTC CASSNSGSGYNEQFF
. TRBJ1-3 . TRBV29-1 TGCAGCGTTGAAGATTGGACAGCCTCTTCTGGAAACACCATATATTTT CSVEDWTASSGNTIYF
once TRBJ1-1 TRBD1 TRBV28 TGTGCCAGCAGTTTCGGACAGGGCTCACCTGAAGCTTTCTTT CASSFGQGSPEAFF
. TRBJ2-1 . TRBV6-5 TGTGCCAGCAGTTTCTCCGGGACACTAGGGAATGAGCAGTTCTTC CASSFSGTLGNEQFF
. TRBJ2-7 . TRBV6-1 TGTGCCAGCAGTGTGGCCGCCCCCTACGAGCAGTACTTC CASSVAAPYEQYF
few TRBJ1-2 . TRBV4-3 TGCGCCAGCAGCCAAGAAATGGAACAGCCTATCTATGGCTACACCTTC CASSQEMEQPIYGYTF
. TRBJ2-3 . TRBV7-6 TGTGCCAGCAGCTTAGAAGCACAAGACATCACAGATACGCAGTATTTT CASSLEAQDITDTQYF
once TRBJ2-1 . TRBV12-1 TGTGCCAGCAGCCCCGGGACTAGCGGGAGGGCGAGCTCCTACAATGAGCAGTTCTTC CASSPGTSGRASSYNEQFF
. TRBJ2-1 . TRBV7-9 TGTGCCAGCAGCCCACATAGCGGCGGCTCCTACAATGAGCAGTTCTTC CASSPHSGGSYNEQFF
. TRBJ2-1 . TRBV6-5 TGTGCCAGCAGTTACGCGCACGGTAATGAGCAGTTCTTC CASSYAHGNEQFF
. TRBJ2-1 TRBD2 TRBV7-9 TGTGCCAGCAGCTCCGGGACTAGCGGGGGCAATGAGCAGTTCTTC CASSSGTSGGNEQFF
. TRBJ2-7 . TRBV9 TGTGCCAGCAGCGTAGGGAAGGGGATTTACGAGCAGTACTTC CASSVGKGIYEQYF
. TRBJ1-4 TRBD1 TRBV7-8 TGTGCCAGCAGCCTCCCGGGACAGGGAGGAGGAACTAATGAAAAACTGTTTTTT CASSLPGQGGGTNEKLFF
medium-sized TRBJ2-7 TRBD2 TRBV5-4 TGTGCCAGCAGCTGGTCGGGACTAGCGGGACACGAGCAGTACTTC CASSWSGLAGHEQYF
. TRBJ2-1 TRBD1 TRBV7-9 TGTGCCAGCAGCTTAGTAGAGGTGTTGGGACAGGGGGATTACAATGAGCAGTTCTTC CASSLVEVLGQGDYNEQFF
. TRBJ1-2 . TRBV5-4 TGTGCCAGCAGCCCGGACGGACTCCCCCACGGCGGCTACACCTTC CASSPDGLPHGGYTF
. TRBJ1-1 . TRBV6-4 TGTGCCAGCAGTCCTTGGGCCTTAGGGGGGGCTTTGAACACTGAAGCTTTCTTT CASSPWALGGALNTEAFF
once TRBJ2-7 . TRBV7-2 TGTGCCAGCAGCTTTGGCGGCGTTGACTACGAGCAGTACTTC CASSFGGVDYEQYF
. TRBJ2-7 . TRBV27 TGTGCCAGCAGTGAAGCCTTTAGCTACGAGCAGTACTTC CASSEAFSYEQYF
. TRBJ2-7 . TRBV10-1 TGCGCCAGCAGTGCTCTTGGGGTCTACGAGCAGTACTTC CASSALGVYEQYF
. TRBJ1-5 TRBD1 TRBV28 TGTGCCAGCAGTCCAGACAGGGGGTGGAATCAGCCCCAGCATTTT CASSPDRGWNQPQHF
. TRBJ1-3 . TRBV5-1 TGCGCCAGCAGCTTGGAACCAGGGCCTGGAAACACCATATATTTT CASSLEPGPGNTIYF
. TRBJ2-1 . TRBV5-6 TGTGCCAGCAGCCCCACGTTCTTCTACAATGAGCAGTTCTTC CASSPTFFYNEQFF